This TCR beta chain was sequenced in a study of control samples from healthy donors and cancer patients. After removal of 5 bases from V and 9 bases from J, the junction contained 6 bases not matched to a gene. The length of the CDR3 is 13 residues. Germline CDR1 reads LNHDA; CDR2 reads SQIVND (reference sequence). Profiling relied on immunoSEQ multiplex PCR, and the TCRdb table lists in-frame clones only, not all of them. Among 230,000 or so clones listed, about 93% were seen once. The chain links TRBV19 to TRBJ2-1; TRBD1 matches at 8 bases. The source of this sequence is a middle-aged man in good health. The sample was blood. The CDR3 here is CASSLGQVSEQFF. CDR3 DNA: TGTGCCAGTAGTTTGGGACAGGTCAGTGAGCAGTTCTTC.